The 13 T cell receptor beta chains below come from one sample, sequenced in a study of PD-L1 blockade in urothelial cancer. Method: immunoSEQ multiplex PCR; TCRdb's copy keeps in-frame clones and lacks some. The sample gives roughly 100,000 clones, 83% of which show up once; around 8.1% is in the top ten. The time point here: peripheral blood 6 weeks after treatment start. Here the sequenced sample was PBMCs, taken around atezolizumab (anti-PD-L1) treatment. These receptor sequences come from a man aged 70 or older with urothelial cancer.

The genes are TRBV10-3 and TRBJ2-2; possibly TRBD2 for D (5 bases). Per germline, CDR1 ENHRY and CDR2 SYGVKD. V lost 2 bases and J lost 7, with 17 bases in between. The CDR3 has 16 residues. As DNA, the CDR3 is TGTGCCATCAGTGAGACCCACCCCGGGGATGGCGGGGAGCTGTTTTTT. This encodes CAISETHPGDGGELFF.

CDR3 sequence: CASSTGLAGGPSSYNEQFF. CDR3 DNA sequence: TGTGCCAGCAGTACGGGACTAGCGGGGGGGCCGAGCTCCTACAATGAGCAGTTCTTC. The V and J genes are TRBV2 and TRBJ2-1, with TRBD2 matching 16 bases. Germline CDR1 SNHLY, CDR2 FYNNEI. The CDR3 has 19 residues. The V and J ends lost 5 bases and 0 bases, in that order; junction bases with no gene match: 7.

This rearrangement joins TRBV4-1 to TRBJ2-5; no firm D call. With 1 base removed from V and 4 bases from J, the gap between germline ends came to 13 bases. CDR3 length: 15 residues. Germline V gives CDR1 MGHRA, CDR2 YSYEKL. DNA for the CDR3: TGCGCCAGCAGCCAAGGTCCGACTCACCGAGAGACCCAGTACTTC. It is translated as CASSQGPTHRETQYF.

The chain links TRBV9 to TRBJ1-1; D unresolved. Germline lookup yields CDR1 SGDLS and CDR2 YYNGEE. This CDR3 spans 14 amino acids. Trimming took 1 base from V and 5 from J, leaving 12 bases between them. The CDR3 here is CASSVTDWATEAFF. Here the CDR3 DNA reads TGTGCCAGCAGCGTAACGGATTGGGCAACTGAAGCTTTCTTT.

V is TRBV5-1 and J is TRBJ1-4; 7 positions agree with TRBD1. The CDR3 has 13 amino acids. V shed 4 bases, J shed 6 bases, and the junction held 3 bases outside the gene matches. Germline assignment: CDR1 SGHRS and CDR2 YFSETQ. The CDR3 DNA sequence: TGCGCCAGCAGCCCCGGGACAGATGAAAAACTGTTTTTT. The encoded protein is CASSPGTDEKLFF. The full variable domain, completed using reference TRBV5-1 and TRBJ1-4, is KAGVTQTPRYLIKTRGQQVTLSCSPISGHRSVSWYQQTPGQGLQFLFEYFSETQRNKGNFPGRFSGRQFSNSRSEMNVSTLELGDSALYLCASSPGTDEKLFFGSGTQLSVL.

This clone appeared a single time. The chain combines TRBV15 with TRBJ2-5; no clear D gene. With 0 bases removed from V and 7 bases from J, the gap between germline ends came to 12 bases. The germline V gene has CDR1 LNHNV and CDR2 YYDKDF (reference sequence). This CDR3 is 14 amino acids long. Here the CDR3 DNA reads TGTGCCACCAGCAGAGAAATGGCTAGTCGGACCCAGTACTTC. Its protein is CATSREMASRTQYF.

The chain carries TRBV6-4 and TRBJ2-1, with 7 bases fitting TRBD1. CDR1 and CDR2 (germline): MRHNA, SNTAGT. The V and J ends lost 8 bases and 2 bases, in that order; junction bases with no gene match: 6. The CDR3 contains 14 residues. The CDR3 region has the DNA TGTGCCAGCGAAACAGGGGACCCCTACAATGAGCAGTTCTTC. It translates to CASETGDPYNEQFF.

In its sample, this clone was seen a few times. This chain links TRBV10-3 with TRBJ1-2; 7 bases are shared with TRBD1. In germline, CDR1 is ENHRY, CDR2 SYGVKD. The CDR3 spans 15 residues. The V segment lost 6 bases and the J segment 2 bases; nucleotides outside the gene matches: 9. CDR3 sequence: CAIREPGQTNYGYTF. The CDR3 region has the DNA TGTGCCATCAGGGAACCGGGACAGACGAACTATGGCTACACCTTC.

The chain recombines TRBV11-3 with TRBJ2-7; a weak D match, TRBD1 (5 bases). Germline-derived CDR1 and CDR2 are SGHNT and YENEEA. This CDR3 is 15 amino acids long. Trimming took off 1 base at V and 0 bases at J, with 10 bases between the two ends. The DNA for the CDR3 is TGTGCCAGCAGCTTAGGGGGCCGCTCCTCCTACGAGCAGTACTTC. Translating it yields CASSLGGRSSYEQYF. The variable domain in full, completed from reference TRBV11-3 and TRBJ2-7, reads EAGVVQSPRYKIIEKKQPVAFWCNPISGHNTLYWYLQNLGQGPELLIRYENEEAVDDSQLPKDRFSAERLKGVDSTLKIQPAELGDSAVYLCASSLGGRSSYEQYFGPGTRLTVT.

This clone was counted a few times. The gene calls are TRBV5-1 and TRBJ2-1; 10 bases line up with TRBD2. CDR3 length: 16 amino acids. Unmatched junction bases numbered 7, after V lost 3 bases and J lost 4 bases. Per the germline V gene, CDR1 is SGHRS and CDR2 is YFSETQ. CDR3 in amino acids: CASSWIGLAVYNEQFF. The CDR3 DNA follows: TGCGCCAGCAGCTGGATAGGACTAGCGGTATACAATGAGCAGTTCTTC.

CDR3 region: CASSLSRTGGDQGAANYGYTF. For the CDR3, the DNA is TGTGCCAGCAGTTTATCGAGGACAGGGGGCGATCAGGGGGCGGCTAACTATGGCTACACCTTC. J is TRBJ1-2 and V is TRBV27; 11 bases agree with TRBD1. J was trimmed by 0 bases and V by 0 bases; bases with no gene match: 15. CDR3 length: 21 amino acids. The V gene's germline CDR1 is MNHEY and CDR2 SMNVEV (reference sequence).

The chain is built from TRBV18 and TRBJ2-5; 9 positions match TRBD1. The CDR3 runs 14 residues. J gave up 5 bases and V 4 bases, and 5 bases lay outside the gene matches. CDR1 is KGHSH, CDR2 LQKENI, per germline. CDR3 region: CASSQRTGAETQYF. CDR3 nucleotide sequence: TGTGCCAGCTCACAACGGACAGGGGCGGAGACCCAGTACTTC.

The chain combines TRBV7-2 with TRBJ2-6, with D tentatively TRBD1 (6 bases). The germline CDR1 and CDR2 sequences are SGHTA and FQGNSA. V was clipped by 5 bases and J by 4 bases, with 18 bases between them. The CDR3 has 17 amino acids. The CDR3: CASSALNRASGANVLTF. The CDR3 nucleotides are TGTGCCAGCAGCGCCTTGAACAGGGCCTCGGGGGCCAACGTCCTGACTTTC.